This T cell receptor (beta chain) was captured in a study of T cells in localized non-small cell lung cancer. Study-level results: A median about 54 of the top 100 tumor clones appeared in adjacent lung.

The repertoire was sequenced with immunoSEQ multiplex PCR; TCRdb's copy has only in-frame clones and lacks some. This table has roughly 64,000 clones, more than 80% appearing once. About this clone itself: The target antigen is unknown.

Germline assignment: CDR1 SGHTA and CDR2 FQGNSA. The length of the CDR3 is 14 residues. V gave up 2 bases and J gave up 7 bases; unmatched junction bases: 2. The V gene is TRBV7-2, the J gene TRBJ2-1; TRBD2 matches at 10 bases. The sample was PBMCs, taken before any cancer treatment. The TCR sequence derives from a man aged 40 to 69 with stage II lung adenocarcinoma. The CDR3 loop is CASSLLAGVNEQFF. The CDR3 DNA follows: TGTGCCAGCAGCTTACTAGCGGGAGTAAATGAGCAGTTCTTC.